This is a list of T cell receptor beta chains from one sample in a study of response to subunit inactivated influenza vaccine. MiXCR, run by TCRdb on the RT-PCR reads, gives a single entry per CDR3 protein. This table has about 190,000 distinct CDR3 sequences, about 15% appearing once. The sample consisted of CD8+ T cells sorted from PBMCs, taken more than 4 days after vaccination. These receptors were obtained from a man aged 45 to 65 who received an inactivated influenza vaccine. CDR3s leave out the opening cysteine and the closing phenylalanine or tryptophan.

TRBV3-1	TRBJ2-7	ASSRSGSGYEQY
TRBV6-1	TRBJ2-7	ASRWGQGYEQY
TRBV28	TRBJ2-7	ASSFSLGRDSSYEQY
TRBV7-9	TRBJ2-1	ASSLAGTPQVSDEQF
TRBV4-3	TRBJ2-7	ASSRHSGDFYEQY
TRBV27	TRBJ2-5	ASSPYPSGGQETQY
TRBV5-6	TRBJ2-7	ASSTGPRCSQY
TRBV6-1	TRBJ2-1	ASGPWSSYNEQF
TRBV10-3	TRBJ2-7	AISESRGTGFYEQY
TRBV2	TRBJ1-4	ASSVLNEKLF
TRBV12-3/TRBV12-4	TRBJ1-5	ASTTDGSNQPQH
TRBV4-1	TRBJ2-6	ASSQGDSGANVLT
TRBV7-2	TRBJ1-2	ASSLVPGAPYGYT
TRBV6-2/TRBV6-3	TRBJ2-3	ASSYSRRGGREDTQY
TRBV7-9	TRBJ2-7	ASSTTGEQY
TRBV7-8	TRBJ1-5	ASSLASQPQH
TRBV29-1	TRBJ2-1	SVEELEGGTYNEQF
TRBV20-1	TRBJ2-1	SASPSGSHYNEQF
TRBV4-1	TRBJ2-7	ASSQDFREPTFGNEQY
TRBV9	TRBJ2-3	ASSVVAGGSTDTQY
TRBV5-4	TRBJ1-5	ASSLQGQPQH
TRBV30	TRBJ1-2	AWTRRANYGYT
TRBV7-8	TRBJ2-1	ASSLARTTYNEQF
TRBV7-8	TRBJ2-1	ASSSSRGLDNEQF
TRBV7-9	TRBJ1-1	ASSLAQGAGAEAF
TRBV10-3	TRBJ1-1	AISEQNTEAF
TRBV20-1	TRBJ2-1	SARLAGQNYYNEQF
TRBV12-3/TRBV12-4	TRBJ2-2	ASSLGLTGELF
TRBV29-1	TRBJ2-3	SVENGRDWTDTQY
TRBV28	TRBJ2-1	ASSFYDPPSYNEQF
TRBV29-1	TRBJ2-3	SGHGAGGTDTQY
TRBV5-1	TRBJ1-5	ASSPGQGAVQPQH
TRBV10-3	TRBJ2-7	AISEGQSSYEQY
TRBV5-6	TRBJ1-1	ASSTPDTTEAF
TRBV29-1	TRBJ2-1	SVAQLAGGPGLNEQF
TRBV11-2	TRBJ2-7	ASSRTWGLAGPTYEQY
TRBV20-1	TRBJ2-7	SASRTSGGVTYEQY
TRBV7-9	TRBJ2-7	ASSNPGEGTNEQY
TRBV5-1	TRBJ2-3	ASSFVAGQQDTQY
TRBV5-1	TRBJ2-7	ASSLQGAPHEQY
TRBV7-9	TRBJ2-5	ASSLGLTGGAGETQY
TRBV6-1	TRBJ2-1	ASSEFDRLPYNEQF
TRBV7-8	TRBJ1-2	ASMTGAWGDYGYT
TRBV28	TRBJ2-2	ASSRIAGVTGELF
TRBV14	TRBJ2-3	ASSQDSINTDTQY
TRBV4-3	TRBJ1-6	ASSASVSSYNSPLH
TRBV7-2	TRBJ2-2	ASNHWREDIGELF
TRBV15	TRBJ2-3	ATGAGASSDTQY
TRBV28	TRBJ2-7	ASSLIGRGYEQY
TRBV7-3	TRBJ2-3	ASSLGYLTSGSTDTQY
TRBV11-3	TRBJ2-7	ASSQQGGPFYEQY
TRBV7-9	TRBJ2-7	ASSLPPRGVYEQY
TRBV20-1	TRBJ2-7	SAPKETDYEQY